A single T cell receptor beta chain is shown here with its context. The antigen this receptor binds is unknown. No clone much larger than this one lies a single base away; base qualities are absent. Separate from the roughly 650-subject first cohort, the validation cohort of 120 subjects was the group to which the donors belonged. CDR1 and CDR2 were assigned from the germline V gene (reference sequence) as LNHNV and YYDKDF. Cut back by 6 bases and 4 bases, the V and J ends lie 13 bases apart. The cysteine opens and the phenylalanine closes a CDR3 of 14 amino acids. The CDR3 DNA has 42 bases and is translated from base 1. Library prep was done by the immunoSEQ multiplex PCR assay. Regarding the original processing steps: A statistical classification framework was developed to diagnose cytomegalovirus status using the catalog of TCR beta chain sequences. TCRdb retrieved this table from immuneACCESS and kept in-frame rearrangements only. Not all clones are present; in checked studies, unresolved V genes account for under half, and no reason is known for the remainder. That table furnishes V, J and clone size, whereas the DNA furnished D and trimming. In this sample the table shows some 69,000 clones, roughly 97% of which occur a single time. The ten largest clones capture approximately 2.5% of the sample.

The sample originates from a study of cytomegalovirus exposure and HLA in healthy donors (TCRdb year 2017). Study-level background: A later analysis indicated that the 120 validation repertoires were generated on the platform also employed for the 700 or so repertoires of the first cohort. The study was designed to test whether signatures of past pathogen exposure could be identified by cataloging public T cell receptors. Along with the roughly 670-subject first cohort, a separate validation cohort of over a hundred different subjects was used. The study combined high-throughput TCR immunosequencing, statistical association of individual TCRs with disease status, and machine learning to predict cytomegalovirus infection status. The study at large found these results: Three of the identified cytomegalovirus-associated TCR beta chains were confirmed in vitro to be specific for cytomegalovirus antigens. While some public TCRs were present in many individuals, most TCR sequences turned up only very rarely across donors. The classifier was reported to diagnose cytomegalovirus status with high specificity and sensitivity in both the original cohort and the validation cohort. In the study, about 150 TCR beta chains were listed as associated with cytomegalovirus. A later analysis found that TCRs clustered in the first cohort also tended to co-occur in the roughly 120 validation repertoires, with approximately 93% of cluster scores above 0. The authors suggested that the approach could potentially be generalized to other disease states and immunological phenotypes. A later analysis lacked HLA typing for the validation cohort, so it scored co-occurrence in that cohort across all 130 or so repertoires.

The sequence is built from TRBV15 and TRBJ1-5, with TRBD1 tentatively as D gene (6 bases match). The specimen sequenced was PBMCs. This receptor was taken from a man aged 18 to 35 in good health and CMV-seronegative. The DNA sequence is TGTGCCACCAGAAATGGAGACAGGAATCAGCCCCAGCATTTT. This gives the protein CATRNGDRNQPQHF. The full variable domain, with segments outside the CDR3 supplied by the reference TRBV15 and TRBJ1-5 proteins, appears as DAMVIQNPRYQVTQFGKPVTLSCSQTLNHNVMYWYQQKSSQAPKLLFHYYDKDFNNEADTPDNFQSRRPNTSFCFLDIRSPGLGDTAMYLCATRNGDRNQPQHFGDGTRLSIL.